This TCR beta chain was recovered during a study of early T cells in non-severe SARS-CoV-2 infection. Overall study: The chains were unpaired, and the sequenced material was bulk RNA from unsorted whole blood. Study-level points and caveats: VDJdb matching skewed toward anti-spike CD8 responses, missing private and CD4 specificities.

A word on this clonotype: Antigen specificity is unknown.

The V and J ends lost 4 bases and 8 bases respectively, with 20 bases between them. The CDR3 extends over 16 amino acids. Individual cDNA molecules received unique molecular identifiers. TCRdb processed the 5' RACE reads anew with MiXCR; each CDR3 protein has one entry. The table includes around 44,000 distinct CDR3 sequences, approximately 9.8% detected once. The chain combines TRBV12-3 or TRBV12-4 with TRBJ1-4; D is possibly TRBD1 (5 bases). This TCR was sampled from an adult who was a healthcare worker with PCR-confirmed SARS-CoV-2 infection or an uninfected control (not recorded which). What was sequenced was whole blood. As DNA, the CDR3 is TGTGCCAGCAGTTCCCCAGGGAAGGGAGTAGGAGAAAAACTGTTTTTT. This gives the protein CASSSPGKGVGEKLFF.